This entry lists 19 T cell receptor beta chains sequenced from one sample in a study of T cells in Graves' hyperthyroidism and ophthalmopathy. It was RNA transcripts that yielded the amplified TCR beta CDR3 regions. During a first-round RT-PCR of the TCR CDR3, the HTBI primer set was used. TCRdb passed the multiplex PCR reads through MiXCR, listing each CDR3 protein once. Of more than 500,000 distinct CDR3 sequences in the sample, roughly 45% are singletons; the top ten hold about 45%. The sample consisted of peripheral blood or thyroid tissue (not recorded which). The receptor source for this set is an adult woman with Graves' disease, either hyperthyroidism or ophthalmopathy (not recorded which).

This clonotype has just a few counts. The V and J genes are TRBV6-5 and TRBJ1-1; no reliable D call. The germline gives CDR1 MNHEY, CDR2 SVGAGI. The CDR3 is made up of 14 amino acids. V lost 0 bases and J 0 bases, leaving 5 bases between the germline ends. DNA of the CDR3: TGTGCCAGCAGTTACTCGGCGGTGAACACTGAAGCTTTCTTT. This gives the protein CASSYSAVNTEAFF.

The chain couples TRBV7-2 to TRBJ1-4; D unclear. The V gene's germline CDR1 is SGHTA and CDR2 FQGNSA. There are 13 residues in the CDR3. Trimming shortened V by 5 bases and J by 5 bases, and 9 bases separated the two germline ends. CDR3 residues: CASSRNWNEKLFF. The CDR3 DNA sequence: TGTGCCAGCAGCCGAAACTGGAATGAAAAACTGTTTTTT.

The chain is built from TRBV7-8 and TRBJ1-2, with a tentative D call TRBD1 (5 bases). CDR1 SGHVS and CDR2 FQNEAQ come from the germline V gene. Between the trimmed V and J ends, which lost 2 bases and 6 bases, there was a span of 22 bases. The length of the CDR3 is 17 residues. CDR3 region: CASSLTAVFTGDDGYTF. The CDR3 bases are TGTGCCAGCAGCTTAACGGCCGTGTTCACCGGGGACGATGGCTACACCTTC. The variable domain in full, completed from reference TRBV7-8 and TRBJ1-2, reads GAGVSQSPRYKVAKRGQDVALRCDPISGHVSLFWYQQALGQGPEFLTYFQNEAQLDKSGLPSDRFFAERPEGSVSTLKIQRTQQEDSAVYLCASSLTAVFTGDDGYTFGSGTRLTVV.

The V call is TRBV29-1, the J call TRBJ2-6; the match to TRBD1 covers 8 bases. Trimming cost V 7 bases and J 0 bases; bases outside gene matches: 8. CDR3 length equals 16 residues. Per the germline V gene, CDR1 is SQVTM and CDR2 is ANQGSEA. CDR3 residues: CSAGRQGTSGANVLTF. The CDR3 DNA sequence: TGCAGCGCCGGTAGACAGGGGACCTCTGGGGCCAACGTCCTGACTTTC.

This chain connects TRBV28 to TRBJ1-1; D is perhaps TRBD1 (6 bases). Trimming pared 11 bases from V and 0 bases from J, leaving 13 bases between. CDR1 is MDHEN, CDR2 SYDVKM, per germline. CDR3 length: 13 amino acids. The CDR3 sequence: CAGRTDMNTEAFF. CDR3 nucleotide sequence: TGTGCCGGCCGGACAGACATGAACACTGAAGCTTTCTTT.

V and J are TRBV20-1 and TRBJ1-4; the D gene is possibly TRBD1 (5 bases). CDR1 and CDR2 (germline): DFQATT, SNEGSKA (reference sequence). This CDR3 is 13 amino acids long. V was cut by 3 bases and J by 6 bases, with 11 bases left in between. DNA of the CDR3: TGCAGTGCTAGTATGGGGGAGGATGAAAAACTGTTTTTT. Residues: CSASMGEDEKLFF.

This clonotype was seen repeatedly, ten times or more. This chain links TRBV2 with TRBJ2-7, with 10 positions matching TRBD2. V lost 6 bases to trimming and J lost 3 bases; unmatched junction nucleotides: 8. Germline assignment: CDR1 SNHLY and CDR2 FYNNEI. This CDR3 contains 15 residues. The CDR3 DNA is TGTGCCAGCAGCTATACGGCTAGCGGGAGCTACGAGCAGTACTTC. Protein product: CASSYTASGSYEQYF.

At least ten counts were recorded for this clonotype. The V call is TRBV6-5, the J call TRBJ1-2; D unresolved. Germline loops: CDR1 MNHEY, CDR2 SVGAGI. This CDR3 contains 12 residues. V was pared by 5 bases and J by 4 bases, with 8 bases between. CDR3 in DNA: TGTGCCAGCAGTCAGGCGAGCTATGGCTACACCTTC. It translates to CASSQASYGYTF.

This clonotype showed up just a few times. The rearrangement uses TRBV7-2 and TRBJ1-5; possible D gene TRBD1, 6 bases. The length of the CDR3 is 15 residues. Trimming pared 6 bases from V and 2 bases from J, leaving 14 bases between. Per the germline V gene, CDR1 is SGHTA and CDR2 is FQGNSA. CDR3 sequence (DNA): TGTGCCAGCAGTTTATTCGCAGGGGGCAATCAGCCCCAGCATTTT. Translated: CASSLFAGGNQPQHF.

CDR3 DNA: TGCAGCGTTAAGGCACAGGGGGCCTACGAGCAGTACTTC. This encodes CSVKAQGAYEQYF. V usage is TRBV29-1 and J usage is TRBJ2-7; 8 positions match TRBD1. CDR1 is SQVTM, CDR2 ANQGSEA, per germline. The CDR3 runs 13 residues. The junction had 5 bases not matched to a gene; V was cut back by 5 bases and J by 2 bases.

This clonotype was seen only a few times. This rearrangement joins TRBV10-1 to TRBJ2-2, with no clear D. The V gene's germline CDR1 is WNHNN and CDR2 SYGVQD (reference sequence). The ends were cut back, 3 bases at V and 1 base at J, with 6 bases in the middle. The CDR3 loop spans 14 amino acids. CDR3 DNA: TGCGCCAGCAGTGACGACTGGAACACCGGGGAGCTGTTTTTT. As protein: CASSDDWNTGELFF.

There are many counts of this clonotype. This chain uses TRBV6-2 or TRBV6-3 with TRBJ1-4, with D maybe TRBD1 (6 bases). Trimming removed 1 base from V and 6 bases from J, with 12 bases in between. This CDR3 region has 15 residues. Germline-derived CDR1 and CDR2 are MNHEY and SVGEGT. The CDR3 reads CASSYLGALDEKLFF. CDR3 DNA: TGTGCCAGCAGTTACTTGGGGGCGTTGGATGAAAAACTGTTTTTT.

The rearrangement uses TRBV4-2 and TRBJ1-2, with a tentative D call TRBD1 (5 bases). Trimming stripped 4 bases from V and 6 bases from J, with 15 bases between. Germline CDR1 LGHNA, CDR2 YNFKEQ. The CDR3 loop spans 14 amino acids. Written as DNA, the CDR3 is TGTGCCAGCAGCCCCCGGGACTACGACAATGGCTACACCTTC. Translated, it gives CASSPRDYDNGYTF.

The chain joins TRBV7-8 to TRBJ1-3, with D unclear. The germline gives CDR1 SGHVS, CDR2 FQNEAQ. The CDR3 contains 16 residues. V lost 4 bases to trimming and J lost 7 bases, with 20 bases between them. The CDR3 DNA is TGTGCCAGCAGCTCACTATTGTTAGGAAAAGGGAACACCATATATTTT. Protein: CASSSLLLGKGNTIYF.

The rearrangement links TRBV6-1 to TRBJ1-5, with TRBD1 matching over 7 bases. The length of the CDR3 is 13 residues. Germline-derived CDR1 and CDR2 are MNHNS and SASEGT. With 6 bases clipped from V and 6 bases from J, the junction kept 5 bases outside the gene matches. The CDR3 protein is CASSLGQSQPQHF. In DNA, the CDR3 is TGTGCCAGCAGCTTGGGACAGAGTCAGCCCCAGCATTTT.

The chain couples TRBV7-3 to TRBJ1-1, with D possibly matching TRBD1 (6 bases). The CDR3 loop spans 15 amino acids. CDR1 is SGHTA, CDR2 FQGTGA, per germline. Trimming removed 1 base from V and 0 bases from J, with 9 bases in between. The CDR3 coding sequence is TGTGCCAGCAGCTTAAGGGAGGGGGTGAACACTGAAGCTTTCTTT. It is translated as CASSLREGVNTEAFF.

This clonotype showed up just a few times. The chain combines TRBV10-3 with TRBJ2-1; 7 bases are a match to TRBD2. CDR1 and CDR2 (germline): ENHRY, SYGVKD. The CDR3 runs to 15 residues. V lost 2 bases and J lost 4; bases outside the gene matches: 5. CDR3 sequence (DNA): TGTGCCATCAGTGAGACCGGGACTACTTACAATGAGCAGTTCTTC. This gives the protein CAISETGTTYNEQFF.

The gene calls are TRBV7-9 and TRBJ1-1; D is possibly TRBD1 (6 bases). This CDR3 has 14 amino acids. The germline CDR1 and CDR2 sequences are SEHNR and FQNEAQ (reference sequence). V gave up 11 bases and J gave up 4 bases, with 20 bases separating them. CDR3 bases: TGTGCCTGGAATCCAACAGGGCGGGGCACTGAAGCTTTCTTT. It yields the protein CAWNPTGRGTEAFF. The variable domain in full, with the rest retrieved from reference TRBV7-9 and TRBJ1-1, is DTGVSQNPRHKITKRGQNVTFRCDPISEHNRLYWYRQTLGQGPEFLTYFQNEAQLEKSRLLSDRFSAERPKGSFSTLEIQRTEQGDSAMYLCAWNPTGRGTEAFFGQGTRLTVV.

This chain uses TRBV24-1 with TRBJ2-1; D gene unclear. The V gene lost 7 bases and the J gene lost 0 bases, with 15 bases spanning the gap. This CDR3 spans 16 amino acids. Germline values: CDR1 KGHDR, CDR2 SFDVKD. The CDR3 sequence: CATSNSGAISYNEQFF. CDR3 in DNA: TGTGCCACCAGCAACTCTGGAGCCATCTCCTACAATGAGCAGTTCTTC.